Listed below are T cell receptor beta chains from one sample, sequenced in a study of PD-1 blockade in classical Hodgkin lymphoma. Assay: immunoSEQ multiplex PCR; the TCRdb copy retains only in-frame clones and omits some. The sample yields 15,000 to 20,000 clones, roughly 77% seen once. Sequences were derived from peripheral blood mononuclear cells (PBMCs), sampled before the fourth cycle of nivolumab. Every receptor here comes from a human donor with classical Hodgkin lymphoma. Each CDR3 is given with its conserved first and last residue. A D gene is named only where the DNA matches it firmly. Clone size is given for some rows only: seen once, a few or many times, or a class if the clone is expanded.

CDR3 protein: CASSPRWSQGSNVLTF
CDR3 DNA: TGTGCCAGCTCACCACGTTGGTCACAGGGAAGTAACGTCCTGACTTTC
J gene: TRBJ2-6
V gene: TRBV18
clone size: few
D gene: .

CDR3 protein: CASSQTGIFGNTIYF
CDR3 DNA: TGCGCCAGCAGCCAGACAGGGATATTTGGAAACACCATATATTTT
J gene: TRBJ1-3
V gene: TRBV4-3
clone size: .
D gene: TRBD1

CDR3 protein: CAWSVTTDTQYF
CDR3 DNA: TGTGCCTGGAGTGTTACTACAGATACGCAGTATTTT
J gene: TRBJ2-3
V gene: TRBV30
clone size: .
D gene: .

CDR3 protein: CASSYRASFATEAFF
CDR3 DNA: TGTGCCAGCAGTTACAGGGCTTCGTTCGCCACTGAAGCTTTCTTT
J gene: TRBJ1-1
V gene: TRBV6-5
clone size: .
D gene: .

CDR3 protein: CASRYSRQTGNTIYF
CDR3 DNA: TGTGCCAGCAGATACAGCCGACAGACTGGAAACACCATATATTTT
J gene: TRBJ1-3
V gene: TRBV5-5
clone size: .
D gene: .

CDR3 protein: CASSLVQGVITEAFF
CDR3 DNA: TGTGCCAGCAGCTTAGTCCAGGGTGTGATTACTGAAGCTTTCTTT
J gene: TRBJ1-1
V gene: TRBV7-6
clone size: .
D gene: .

CDR3 protein: CASGRGEGNTIYF
CDR3 DNA: TGTGCCAGCGGAAGGGGGGAAGGAAACACCATATATTTT
J gene: TRBJ1-3
V gene: TRBV6-5
clone size: once
D gene: .

CDR3 protein: CSVGMLTDTQYF
CDR3 DNA: TGCAGCGTTGGTATGCTCACAGATACGCAGTATTTT
J gene: TRBJ2-3
V gene: TRBV29-1
clone size: .
D gene: .

CDR3 protein: CASSHYPNKAGELFF
CDR3 DNA: TGTGCCAGCAGTCATTACCCAAACAAGGCCGGGGAGCTGTTTTTT
J gene: TRBJ2-2
V gene: TRBV6-4
clone size: .
D gene: .

CDR3 protein: CASTEIGSGNYEQYF
CDR3 DNA: TGTGCCAGCACCGAAATTGGGAGCGGGAACTACGAGCAGTACTTC
J gene: TRBJ2-7
V gene: TRBV5-6
clone size: .
D gene: TRBD2

CDR3 protein: CASSAWTGRNF
CDR3 DNA: TGTGCCAGCAGTGCTTGGACAGGGAGGAACTTC
J gene: TRBJ2-7
V gene: TRBV2
clone size: .
D gene: TRBD1

CDR3 protein: CASRTGVSGGYTF
CDR3 DNA: TGTGCCAGTAGGACAGGGGTCTCGGGGGGCTACACCTTC
J gene: TRBJ1-2
V gene: TRBV19
clone size: .
D gene: TRBD1

CDR3 protein: CASSLGQGVNTGELFF
CDR3 DNA: TGTGCCAGCAGCTTGGGACAGGGGGTGAACACCGGGGAGCTGTTTTTT
J gene: TRBJ2-2
V gene: TRBV5-6
clone size: .
D gene: TRBD1

CDR3 protein: CASSESSASNEQFF
CDR3 DNA: TGTGCCAGCAGTGAAAGTTCAGCCAGCAATGAGCAGTTCTTC
J gene: TRBJ2-1
V gene: TRBV2
clone size: once
D gene: .

CDR3 protein: CASSILMASSGYTF
CDR3 DNA: TGTGCCAGTAGTATACTTATGGCATCAAGCGGCTACACCTTC
J gene: TRBJ1-2
V gene: TRBV19
clone size: .
D gene: .

CDR3 protein: CASSPTETQYF
CDR3 DNA: TGTGCCAGCAGCCCGACGGAGACCCAGTACTTC
J gene: TRBJ2-5
V gene: TRBV7-2
clone size: .
D gene: .

CDR3 protein: CSVRWLIPAGGGSYNEQFF
CDR3 DNA: TGCAGCGTCCGATGGTTGATACCGGCGGGAGGAGGGTCCTACAATGAGCAGTTCTTC
J gene: TRBJ2-1
V gene: TRBV29-1
clone size: .
D gene: TRBD2

CDR3 protein: CASSEVPGELFF
CDR3 DNA: TGTGCCAGCAGTGAAGTCCCCGGGGAGCTGTTTTTT
J gene: TRBJ2-2
V gene: TRBV6-1
clone size: .
D gene: .

CDR3 protein: CASSGQGVEAFF
CDR3 DNA: TGTGCCAGCAGTGGACAGGGGGTTGAAGCTTTCTTT
J gene: TRBJ1-1
V gene: TRBV2
clone size: .
D gene: TRBD1

CDR3 protein: CASSPRPESGEQFF
CDR3 DNA: TGTGCCAGCAGCCCCAGGCCCGAATCAGGTGAGCAGTTCTTC
J gene: TRBJ2-1
V gene: TRBV11-2
clone size: .
D gene: .

CDR3 protein: CASSYERDLTDTQYF
CDR3 DNA: TGTGCCAGCAGTTACGAACGGGACCTCACAGATACGCAGTATTTT
J gene: TRBJ2-3
V gene: TRBV6-5
clone size: once
D gene: .

CDR3 protein: CASSERQGRPQHF
CDR3 DNA: TGTGCCAGCAGTGAAAGACAGGGGAGGCCCCAGCATTTT
J gene: TRBJ1-5
V gene: TRBV2
clone size: .
D gene: TRBD1

CDR3 protein: CATSRDMGIGDGYTF
CDR3 DNA: TGTGCCACCAGCAGAGATATGGGGATAGGTGATGGCTACACCTTC
J gene: TRBJ1-2
V gene: TRBV15
clone size: .
D gene: .

CDR3 protein: CASSMVGMGNQPQHF
CDR3 DNA: TGTGCCAGTAGTATGGTGGGAATGGGCAATCAGCCCCAGCATTTT
J gene: TRBJ1-5
V gene: TRBV19
clone size: .
D gene: .

CDR3 protein: CASSRRPGLSSTDTQYF
CDR3 DNA: TGTGCCAGTAGTCGGAGACCGGGACTATCCTCCACAGATACGCAGTATTTT
J gene: TRBJ2-3
V gene: TRBV19
clone size: once
D gene: TRBD2

CDR3 protein: CASSFSEPWDEQFF
CDR3 DNA: TGTGCCAGCAGTTTTTCCGAGCCGTGGGATGAGCAGTTCTTC
J gene: TRBJ2-1
V gene: TRBV27
clone size: .
D gene: .

CDR3 protein: CASSPRQGLVLMNEQFF
CDR3 DNA: TGTGCCAGCAGCCCCAGACAGGGTCTAGTTCTCATGAATGAGCAGTTCTTC
J gene: TRBJ2-1
V gene: TRBV13
clone size: .
D gene: TRBD1

CDR3 protein: CASSLETGELFF
CDR3 DNA: TGTGCCAGCAGCTTAGAAACCGGGGAGCTGTTTTTT
J gene: TRBJ2-2
V gene: TRBV7-9
clone size: few
D gene: .

CDR3 protein: CASSPLGGGLNTEAFF
CDR3 DNA: TGTGCCAGCAGCCCCCTCGGGGGCGGGTTGAACACTGAAGCTTTCTTT
J gene: TRBJ1-1
V gene: TRBV5-4
clone size: .
D gene: .

CDR3 protein: CASSLGRGGDFAGELFF
CDR3 DNA: TGTGCCAGCAGCTTGGGCCGTGGTGGGGATTTCGCCGGGGAGCTGTTTTTT
J gene: TRBJ2-2
V gene: TRBV5-4
clone size: .
D gene: .

CDR3 protein: CASSTGGGYTF
CDR3 DNA: TGTGCCAGCAGTACGGGGGGGGGCTACACCTTC
J gene: TRBJ1-2
V gene: TRBV6-5
clone size: medium-sized
D gene: .

CDR3 protein: CASSIGTGVAFF
CDR3 DNA: TGTGCCAGCAGCATCGGGACAGGGGTCGCTTTCTTT
J gene: TRBJ1-1
V gene: TRBV7-9
clone size: .
D gene: TRBD1

CDR3 protein: CSVRHATDYGYTF
CDR3 DNA: TGCAGCGTTAGACACGCTACGGACTATGGCTACACCTTC
J gene: TRBJ1-2
V gene: TRBV29-1
clone size: .
D gene: .